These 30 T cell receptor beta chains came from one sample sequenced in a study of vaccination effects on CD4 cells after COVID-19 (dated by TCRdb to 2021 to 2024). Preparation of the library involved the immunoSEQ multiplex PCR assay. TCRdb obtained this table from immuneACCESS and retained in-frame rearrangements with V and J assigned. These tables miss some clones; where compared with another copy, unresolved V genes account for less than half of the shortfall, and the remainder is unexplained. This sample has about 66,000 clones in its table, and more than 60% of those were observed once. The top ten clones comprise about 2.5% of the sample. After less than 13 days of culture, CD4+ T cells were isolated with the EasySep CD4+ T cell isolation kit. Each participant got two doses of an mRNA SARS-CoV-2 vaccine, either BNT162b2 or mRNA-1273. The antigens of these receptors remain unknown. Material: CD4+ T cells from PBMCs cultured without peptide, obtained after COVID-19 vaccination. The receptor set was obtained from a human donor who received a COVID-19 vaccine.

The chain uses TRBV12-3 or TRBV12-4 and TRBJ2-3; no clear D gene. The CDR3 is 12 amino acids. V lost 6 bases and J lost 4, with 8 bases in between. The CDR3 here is CASSLSADTQYF. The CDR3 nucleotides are TGTGCCAGCAGCCTGAGCGCAGATACGCAGTATTTT.

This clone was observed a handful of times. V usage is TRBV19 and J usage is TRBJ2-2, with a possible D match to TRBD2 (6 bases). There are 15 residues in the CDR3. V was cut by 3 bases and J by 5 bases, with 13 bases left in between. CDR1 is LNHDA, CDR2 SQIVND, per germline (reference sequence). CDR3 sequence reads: CASSIRAGGTGELFF. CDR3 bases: TGTGCCAGTAGTATTCGGGCCGGAGGGACCGGGGAGCTGTTTTTT. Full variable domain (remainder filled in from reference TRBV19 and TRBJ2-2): DGGITQSPKYLFRKEGQNVTLSCEQNLNHDAMYWYRQDPGQGLRLIYYSQIVNDFQKGDIAEGYSVSREKKESFPLTVTSAQKNPTAFYLCASSIRAGGTGELFFGEGSRLTVL.

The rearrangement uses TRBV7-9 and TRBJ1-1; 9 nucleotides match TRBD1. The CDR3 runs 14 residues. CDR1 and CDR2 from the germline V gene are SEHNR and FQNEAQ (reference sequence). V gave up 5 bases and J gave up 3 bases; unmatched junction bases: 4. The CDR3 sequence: CASSLQGADTEAFF. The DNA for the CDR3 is TGTGCCAGCAGCCTACAGGGGGCGGACACTGAAGCTTTCTTT.

The CDR3 nucleotides read TGCGCCAGCAGCCTCAGGACAGGTTCCGGCTATGGCTACACCTTC. Its translation is CASSLRTGSGYGYTF. The chain is built from TRBV4-3 and TRBJ1-2, with 7 positions matching TRBD1. V lost 4 bases and J lost 4; bases outside the gene matches: 9. Germline loops: CDR1 LGHNA, CDR2 YSLEER. The CDR3 consists of 15 residues.

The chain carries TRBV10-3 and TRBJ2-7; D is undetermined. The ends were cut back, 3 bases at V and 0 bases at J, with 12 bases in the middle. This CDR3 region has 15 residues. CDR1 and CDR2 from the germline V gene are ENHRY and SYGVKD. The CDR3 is CAISDPTVSSYEQYV. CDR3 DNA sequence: TGTGCCATCAGTGACCCTACAGTTAGCTCCTACGAGCAGTACGTC.

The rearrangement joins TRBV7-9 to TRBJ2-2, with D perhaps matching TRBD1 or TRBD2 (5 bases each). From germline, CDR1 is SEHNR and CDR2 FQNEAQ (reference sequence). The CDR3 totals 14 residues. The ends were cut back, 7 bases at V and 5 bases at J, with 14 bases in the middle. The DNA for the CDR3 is TGTGCCAGCACCAAAGGGTGGGGGACCGGGGAGCTGTTTTTT. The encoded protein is CASTKGWGTGELFF.

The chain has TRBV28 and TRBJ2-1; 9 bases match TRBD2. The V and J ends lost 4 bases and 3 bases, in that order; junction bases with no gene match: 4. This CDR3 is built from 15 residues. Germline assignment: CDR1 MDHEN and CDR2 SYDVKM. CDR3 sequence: CASSSGTSFYNEQFF. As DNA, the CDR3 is TGTGCCAGCAGTTCCGGGACTAGCTTCTACAATGAGCAGTTCTTC. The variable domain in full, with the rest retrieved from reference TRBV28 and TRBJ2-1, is DVKVTQSSRYLVKRTGEKVFLECVQDMDHENMFWYRQDPGLGLRLIYFSYDVKMKEKGDIPEGYSVSREKKERFSLILESASTNQTSMYLCASSSGTSFYNEQFFGPGTRLTVL.

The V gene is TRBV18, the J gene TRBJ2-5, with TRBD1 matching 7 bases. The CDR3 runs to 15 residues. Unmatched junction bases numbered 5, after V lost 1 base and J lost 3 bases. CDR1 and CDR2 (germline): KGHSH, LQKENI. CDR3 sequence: CASSPQGAVEETQYF. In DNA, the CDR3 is TGTGCCAGCTCACCACAGGGGGCGGTAGAAGAGACCCAGTACTTC.

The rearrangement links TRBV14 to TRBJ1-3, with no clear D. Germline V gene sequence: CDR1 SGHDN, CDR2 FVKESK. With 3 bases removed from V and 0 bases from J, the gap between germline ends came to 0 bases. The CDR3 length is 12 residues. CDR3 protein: CASSHSGNTIYF. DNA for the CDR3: TGTGCCAGCAGCCACTCTGGAAACACCATATATTTT.

The CDR3 sequence is CASSLGGPGGTDTQYF. DNA for the CDR3: TGCGCCAGCAGCTTGGGGGGTCCGGGGGGCACAGATACGCAGTATTTT. The chain carries TRBV5-1 and TRBJ2-3, with a possible D match to TRBD2 (6 bases). Germline V gives CDR1 SGHRS, CDR2 YFSETQ. The CDR3 is 16 amino acids. The V and J ends lost 0 bases and 1 base respectively, with 12 bases between them.

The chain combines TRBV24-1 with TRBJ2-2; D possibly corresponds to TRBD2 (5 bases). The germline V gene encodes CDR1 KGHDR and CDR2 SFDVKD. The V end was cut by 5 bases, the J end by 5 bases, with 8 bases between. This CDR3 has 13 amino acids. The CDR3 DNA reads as TGTGCCACCAGTGTGCCGGGGACCGGGGAGCTGTTTTTT. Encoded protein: CATSVPGTGELFF.

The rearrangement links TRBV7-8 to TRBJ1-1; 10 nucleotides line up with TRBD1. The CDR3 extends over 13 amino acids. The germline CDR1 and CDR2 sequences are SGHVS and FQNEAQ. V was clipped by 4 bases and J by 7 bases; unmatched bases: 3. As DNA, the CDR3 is TGTGCCAGCAGCTGGGGACAGGGGTTTGAAGCTTTCTTT. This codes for CASSWGQGFEAFF.

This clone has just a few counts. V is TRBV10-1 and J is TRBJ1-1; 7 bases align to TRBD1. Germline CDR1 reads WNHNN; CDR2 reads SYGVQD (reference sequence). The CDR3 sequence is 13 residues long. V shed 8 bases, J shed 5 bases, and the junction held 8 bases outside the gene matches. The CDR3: CASWDRTATEAFF. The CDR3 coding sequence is TGCGCCAGCTGGGACAGAACGGCGACTGAAGCTTTCTTT.

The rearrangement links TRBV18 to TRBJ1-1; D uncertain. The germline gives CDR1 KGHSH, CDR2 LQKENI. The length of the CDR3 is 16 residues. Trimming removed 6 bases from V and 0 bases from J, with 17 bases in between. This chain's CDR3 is CASSQGTGQLNTEAFF. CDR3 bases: TGTGCCAGCTCCCAAGGTACTGGGCAGTTGAACACTGAAGCTTTCTTT.

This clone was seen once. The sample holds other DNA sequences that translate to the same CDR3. CDR3 sequence (DNA): TGTGCTAGTGGTTCGATTTTGGACAGGCGAGCCAAAAACATTCAGTACTTC. Protein sequence: CASGSILDRRAKNIQYF. This chain links TRBV12-5 with TRBJ2-4; the match to TRBD1 covers 7 bases. V was pared by 4 bases and J by 0 bases, with 9 bases of the junction left unmatched. The CDR3 extends over 17 amino acids. Germline CDR1 reads LGHNT; CDR2 reads FRNRAP.

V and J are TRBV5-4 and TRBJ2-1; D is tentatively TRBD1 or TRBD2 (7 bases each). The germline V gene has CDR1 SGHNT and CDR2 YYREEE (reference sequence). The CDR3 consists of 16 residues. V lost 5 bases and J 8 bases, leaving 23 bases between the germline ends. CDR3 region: CASRGGGELAGDEQFF. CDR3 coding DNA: TGTGCCAGCAGGGGAGGGGGCGAGCTAGCAGGGGATGAGCAGTTCTTC.

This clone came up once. The CDR3 loop reads CASSQGLVSTDTQYF. Here the CDR3 DNA reads TGCGCCAGCAGCCAGGGACTAGTGAGCACAGATACGCAGTATTTT. This chain links TRBV5-1 with TRBJ2-3, with TRBD2 matching 8 bases. J was trimmed by 0 bases and V by 4 bases; bases with no gene match: 4. Germline loops: CDR1 SGHRS, CDR2 YFSETQ. The CDR3 runs 15 residues.

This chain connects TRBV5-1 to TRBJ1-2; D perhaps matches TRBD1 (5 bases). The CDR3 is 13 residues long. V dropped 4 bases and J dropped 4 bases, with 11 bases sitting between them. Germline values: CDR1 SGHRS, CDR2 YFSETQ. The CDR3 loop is CASSIAGFYGYTF. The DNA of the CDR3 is TGCGCCAGCAGCATTGCAGGGTTCTATGGCTACACCTTC.

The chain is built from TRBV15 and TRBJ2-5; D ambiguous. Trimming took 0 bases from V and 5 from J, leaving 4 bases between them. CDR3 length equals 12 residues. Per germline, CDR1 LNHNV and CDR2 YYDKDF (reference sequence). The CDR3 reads CATSRDVETQYF. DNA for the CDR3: TGTGCCACCAGCAGAGACGTGGAGACCCAGTACTTC. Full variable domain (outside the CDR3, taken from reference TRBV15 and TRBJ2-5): DAMVIQNPRYQVTQFGKPVTLSCSQTLNHNVMYWYQQKSSQAPKLLFHYYDKDFNNEADTPDNFQSRRPNTSFCFLDIRSPGLGDTAMYLCATSRDVETQYFGPGTRLLVL.

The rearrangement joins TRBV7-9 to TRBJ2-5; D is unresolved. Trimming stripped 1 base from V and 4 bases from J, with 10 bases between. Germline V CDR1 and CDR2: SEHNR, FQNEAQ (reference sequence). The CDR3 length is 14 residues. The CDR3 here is CASSLGGLGETQYF. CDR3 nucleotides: TGTGCCAGCAGCTTAGGGGGATTGGGAGAGACCCAGTACTTC.

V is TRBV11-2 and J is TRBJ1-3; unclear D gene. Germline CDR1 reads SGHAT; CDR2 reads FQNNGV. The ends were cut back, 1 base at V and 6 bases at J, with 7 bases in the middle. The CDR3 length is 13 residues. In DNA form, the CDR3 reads TGTGCCAGCAGCTTAGTGCGGGAAAACACCATATATTTT. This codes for CASSLVRENTIYF.

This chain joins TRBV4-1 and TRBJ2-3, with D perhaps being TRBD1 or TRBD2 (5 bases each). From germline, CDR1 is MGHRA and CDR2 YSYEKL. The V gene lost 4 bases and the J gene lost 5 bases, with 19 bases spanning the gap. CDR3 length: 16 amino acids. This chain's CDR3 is CASSLNPGRFRDTQYF. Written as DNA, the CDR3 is TGCGCCAGCAGCCTTAACCCGGGACGCTTTAGAGATACGCAGTATTTT.

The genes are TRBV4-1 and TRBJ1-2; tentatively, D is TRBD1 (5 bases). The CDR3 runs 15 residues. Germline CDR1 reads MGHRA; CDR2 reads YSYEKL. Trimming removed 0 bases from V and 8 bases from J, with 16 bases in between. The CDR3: CASSQDPYGTWGYTF. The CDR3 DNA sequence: TGCGCCAGCAGCCAAGATCCCTACGGGACTTGGGGCTACACCTTC.

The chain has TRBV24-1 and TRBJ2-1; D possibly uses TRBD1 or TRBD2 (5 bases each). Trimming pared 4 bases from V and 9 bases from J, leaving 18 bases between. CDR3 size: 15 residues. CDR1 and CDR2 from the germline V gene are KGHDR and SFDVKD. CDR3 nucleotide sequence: TGTGCCACCAGTGAGCTGGGGACCGGCGAGGGTGAGCAGTTCTTC. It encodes CATSELGTGEGEQFF.

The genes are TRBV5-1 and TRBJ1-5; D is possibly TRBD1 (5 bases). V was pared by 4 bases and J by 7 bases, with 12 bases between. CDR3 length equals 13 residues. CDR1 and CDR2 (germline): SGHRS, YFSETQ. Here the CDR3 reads CASSVRVDQPQHF. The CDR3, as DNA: TGCGCCAGCAGCGTCAGGGTGGACCAGCCCCAGCATTTT.

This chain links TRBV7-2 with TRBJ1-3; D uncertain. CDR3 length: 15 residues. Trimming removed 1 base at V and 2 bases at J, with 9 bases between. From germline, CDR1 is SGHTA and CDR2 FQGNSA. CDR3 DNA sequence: TGTGCCAGCAGCTTAGGCCCCGCAGCTGGAAACACCATATATTTT. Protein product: CASSLGPAAGNTIYF.

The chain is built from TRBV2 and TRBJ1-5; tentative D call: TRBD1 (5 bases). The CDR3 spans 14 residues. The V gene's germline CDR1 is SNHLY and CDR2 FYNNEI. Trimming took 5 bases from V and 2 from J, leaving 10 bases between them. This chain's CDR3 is CASSTSRGNQPQHF. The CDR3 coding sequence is TGTGCCAGCAGTACTTCCAGGGGCAATCAGCCCCAGCATTTT.

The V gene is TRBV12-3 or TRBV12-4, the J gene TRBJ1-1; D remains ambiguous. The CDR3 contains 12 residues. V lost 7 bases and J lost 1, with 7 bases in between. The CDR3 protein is CASNTRNTEAFF. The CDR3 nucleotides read TGTGCCAGCAACACAAGGAACACTGAAGCTTTCTTT.

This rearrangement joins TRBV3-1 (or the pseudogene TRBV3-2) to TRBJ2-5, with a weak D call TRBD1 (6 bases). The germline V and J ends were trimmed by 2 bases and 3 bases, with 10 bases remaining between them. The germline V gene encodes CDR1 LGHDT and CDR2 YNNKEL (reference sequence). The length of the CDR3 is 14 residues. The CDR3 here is CASSQSTGKETQYF. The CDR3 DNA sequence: TGTGCCAGCAGCCAATCGACAGGTAAAGAGACCCAGTACTTC.

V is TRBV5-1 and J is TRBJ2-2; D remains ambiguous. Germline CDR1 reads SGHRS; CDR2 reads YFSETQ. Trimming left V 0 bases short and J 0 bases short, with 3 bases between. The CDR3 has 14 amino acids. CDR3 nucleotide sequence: TGCGCCAGCAGCTTGGCTACGAACACCGGGGAGCTGTTTTTT. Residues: CASSLATNTGELFF.